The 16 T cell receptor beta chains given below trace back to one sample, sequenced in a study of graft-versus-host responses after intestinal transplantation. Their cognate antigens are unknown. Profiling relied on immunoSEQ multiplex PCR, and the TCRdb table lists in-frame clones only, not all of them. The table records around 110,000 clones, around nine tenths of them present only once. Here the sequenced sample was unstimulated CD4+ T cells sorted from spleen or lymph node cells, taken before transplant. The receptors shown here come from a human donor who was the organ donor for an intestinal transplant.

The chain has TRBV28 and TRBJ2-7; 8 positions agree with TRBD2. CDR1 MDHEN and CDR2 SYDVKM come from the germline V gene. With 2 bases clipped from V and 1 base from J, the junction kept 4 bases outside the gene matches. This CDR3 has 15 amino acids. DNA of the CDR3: TGTGCCAGCAGTTTACCCGGGACTAGATCCTACGAGCAGTACTTC. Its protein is CASSLPGTRSYEQYF.

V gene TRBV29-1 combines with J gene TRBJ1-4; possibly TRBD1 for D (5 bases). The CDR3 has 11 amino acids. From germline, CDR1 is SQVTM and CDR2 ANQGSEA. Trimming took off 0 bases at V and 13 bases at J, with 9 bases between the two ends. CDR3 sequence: CSVEDVGGLFF. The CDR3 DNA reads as TGCAGCGTTGAAGATGTCGGGGGACTGTTTTTT. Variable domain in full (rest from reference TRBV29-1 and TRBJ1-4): SAVISQKPSRDICQRGTSLTIQCQVDSQVTMMFWYRQQPGQSLTLIATANQGSEATYESGFVIDKFPISRPNLTFSTLTVSNMSPEDSSIYLCSVEDVGGLFFGSGTQLSVL.

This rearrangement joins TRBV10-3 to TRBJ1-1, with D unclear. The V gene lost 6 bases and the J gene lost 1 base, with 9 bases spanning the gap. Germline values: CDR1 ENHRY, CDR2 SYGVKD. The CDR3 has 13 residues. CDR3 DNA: TGTGCCATCAGGGGCAGCGCGAACACTGAAGCTTTCTTT. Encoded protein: CAIRGSANTEAFF.

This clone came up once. This CDR3 reads CASRGTGPYEQYF. CDR3 bases: TGCGCCAGCAGGGGGACAGGGCCTTACGAGCAGTACTTC. The chain is built from TRBV5-1 and TRBJ2-7, with 9 bases lining up with TRBD1. Germline V gene lookup returns CDR1 SGHRS and CDR2 YFSETQ. The length of the CDR3 is 13 residues. V shed 5 bases and J 4 bases; nucleotides not matched to a gene: 4.

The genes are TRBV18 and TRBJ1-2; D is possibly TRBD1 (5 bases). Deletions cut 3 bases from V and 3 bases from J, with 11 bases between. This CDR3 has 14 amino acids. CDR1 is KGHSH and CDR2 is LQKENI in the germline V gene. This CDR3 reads CASSPGTSDYGYTF. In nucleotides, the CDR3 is TGTGCCAGCTCACCTGGGACGTCGGACTATGGCTACACCTTC.

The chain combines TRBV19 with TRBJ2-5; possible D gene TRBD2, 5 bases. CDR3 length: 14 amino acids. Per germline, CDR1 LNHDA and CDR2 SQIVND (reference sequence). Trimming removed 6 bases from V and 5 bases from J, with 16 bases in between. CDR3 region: CASRGGLPEETQYF. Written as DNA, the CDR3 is TGTGCCAGTAGGGGCGGACTCCCGGAGGAGACCCAGTACTTC.

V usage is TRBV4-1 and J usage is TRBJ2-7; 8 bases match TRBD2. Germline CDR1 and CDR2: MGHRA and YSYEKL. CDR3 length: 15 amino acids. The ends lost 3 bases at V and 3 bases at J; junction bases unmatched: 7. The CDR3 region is CASSQPREGVYEQYF. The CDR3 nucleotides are TGCGCCAGCAGCCAGCCCCGGGAGGGGGTCTACGAGCAGTACTTC.

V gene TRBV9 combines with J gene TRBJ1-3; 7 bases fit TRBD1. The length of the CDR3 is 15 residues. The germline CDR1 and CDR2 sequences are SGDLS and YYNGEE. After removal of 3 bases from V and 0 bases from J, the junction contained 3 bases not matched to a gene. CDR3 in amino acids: CASSGDSHSGNTIYF. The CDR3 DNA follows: TGTGCCAGCAGCGGGGACAGCCACTCTGGAAACACCATATATTTT.

The CDR3 coding sequence is TGTGCCAGCAGCGTATTTGCTAGCGGGTACAGCTCCTACAATGAGCAGTTCTTC. The encoded protein is CASSVFASGYSSYNEQFF. This chain connects TRBV9 to TRBJ2-1, with 8 nucleotides matching TRBD2. This CDR3 is 18 amino acids long. V lost 1 base to trimming and J lost 0 bases; unmatched junction nucleotides: 9. The germline CDR1 and CDR2 sequences are SGDLS and YYNGEE.

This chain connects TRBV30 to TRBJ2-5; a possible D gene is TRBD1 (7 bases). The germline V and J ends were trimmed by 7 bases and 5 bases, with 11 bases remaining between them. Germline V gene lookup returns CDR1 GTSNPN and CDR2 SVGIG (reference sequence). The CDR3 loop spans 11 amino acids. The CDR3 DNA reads TGTGCCTCCCAGGGGGGTGAGACCCAGTACTTC. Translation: CASQGGETQYF.

CDR3: CASSWTDVAGGYTF. The CDR3 region has the DNA TGTGCCAGCAGTTGGACAGACGTCGCAGGGGGCTACACCTTC. The chain uses TRBV2 and TRBJ1-2; possible D gene TRBD1, 6 bases. Germline V gives CDR1 SNHLY, CDR2 FYNNEI. The CDR3 spans 14 residues. V lost 5 bases, J lost 8 bases, and 18 bases lay in between.

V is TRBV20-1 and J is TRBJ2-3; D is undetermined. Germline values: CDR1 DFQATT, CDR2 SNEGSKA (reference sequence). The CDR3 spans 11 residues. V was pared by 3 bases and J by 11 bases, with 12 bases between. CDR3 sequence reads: CSASVEARQYF. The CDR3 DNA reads TGCAGTGCTAGCGTCGAGGCAAGGCAGTATTTT.

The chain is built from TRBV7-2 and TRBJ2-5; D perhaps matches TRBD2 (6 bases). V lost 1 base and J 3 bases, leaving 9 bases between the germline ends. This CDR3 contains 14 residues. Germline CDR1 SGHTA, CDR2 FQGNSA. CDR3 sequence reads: CASSLDPGEETQYF. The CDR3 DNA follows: TGTGCCAGCAGCTTAGATCCGGGGGAAGAGACCCAGTACTTC. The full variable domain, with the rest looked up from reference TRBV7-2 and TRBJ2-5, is GAGVSQSPSNKVTEKGKDVELRCDPISGHTALYWYRQSLGQGLEFLIYFQGNSAPDKSGLPSDRFSAERTGGSVSTLTIQRTQQEDSAVYLCASSLDPGEETQYFGPGTRLLVL.

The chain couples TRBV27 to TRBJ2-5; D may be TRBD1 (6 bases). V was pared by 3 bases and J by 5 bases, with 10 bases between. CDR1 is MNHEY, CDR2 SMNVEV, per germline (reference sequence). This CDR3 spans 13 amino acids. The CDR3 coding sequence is TGTGCCAGCAGTTTTGGGGGCGCGGAGACCCAGTACTTC. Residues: CASSFGGAETQYF.

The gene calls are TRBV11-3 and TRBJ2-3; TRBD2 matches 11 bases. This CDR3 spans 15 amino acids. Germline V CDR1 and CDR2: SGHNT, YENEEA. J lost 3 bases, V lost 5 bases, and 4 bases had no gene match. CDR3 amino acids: CASSPGLAVTDTQYF. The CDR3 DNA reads TGTGCCAGCAGCCCGGGACTAGCGGTTACAGATACGCAGTATTTT.

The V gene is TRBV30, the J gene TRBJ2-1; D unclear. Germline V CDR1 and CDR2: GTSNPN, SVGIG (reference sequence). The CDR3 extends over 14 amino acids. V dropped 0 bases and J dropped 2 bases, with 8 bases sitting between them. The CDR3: CAWSVGGAYNEQFF. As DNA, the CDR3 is TGTGCCTGGAGTGTAGGTGGGGCCTACAATGAGCAGTTCTTC.